The clone carrying this TCR beta chain was counted many times. Its cognate antigen is unknown. Ophthalmopathy cases scored 3 or more on the Clinical Activity Score and 4 or more on NOSPECS grade, with duration below 3 months. From germline, CDR1 is LNHDA and CDR2 SQIVND (reference sequence). The trim removed 9 bases at V and 3 bases at J, leaving 8 bases unmatched. The CDR3 is made up of 14 amino acids. Amplified TCR beta CDR3 regions derived from RNA transcripts. The TCR CDR3 first-round RT-PCR relied on the HTBI primer set. TCRdb ran MiXCR on the multiplex PCR reads and lists one entry per CDR3 protein. The table lists around 530,000 distinct CDR3 sequences, roughly 18% of them singletons. The record originates from a study of T cells in Graves' hyperthyroidism and ophthalmopathy. Study-wide findings and caveats: Most clonotypes expanded in the thyroid (above 0.001) were also present in blood. The model predicted ophthalmopathy a median around seven months before onset.

The origin of this receptor is a woman aged 18-29 years with Graves' ophthalmopathy. Sequenced material: blood. This rearrangement joins TRBV19 to TRBJ1-2, with TRBD1 matching 9 bases. The CDR3 nucleotides are TGTGCCAGCAGCCTACAGGGGGCCGACTATGGCTACACCTTC. It specifies CASSLQGADYGYTF.